The 2 T cell receptor beta chains reported below all come from one sample, sequenced in a study of early T cells in non-severe SARS-CoV-2 infection. MiXCR was run by TCRdb on the 5' RACE reads, yielding one entry per CDR3 protein. The sample has 35,000 to 50,000 distinct CDR3 sequences; under 30% are singletons. Material: whole blood, obtained at baseline. These receptor sequences come from an adult who was a healthcare worker with PCR-confirmed SARS-CoV-2 infection or an uninfected control (not recorded which).

This sequence joins TRBV6-6 and TRBJ1-6; TRBD1 aligns across 7 bases. CDR1 and CDR2 (germline): MNHNY, SVGAGI (reference sequence). V shed 6 bases, J shed 11 bases, and the junction held 10 bases outside the gene matches. The CDR3 spans 14 residues. The CDR3 sequence is CASSANRGYTPLHF. CDR3 coding DNA: TGTGCCAGCAGCGCCAACAGGGGATACACACCCCTCCACTTT.

The V gene is TRBV24-1, the J gene TRBJ2-3, with D perhaps TRBD2 (5 bases). The V and J ends lost 5 bases and 1 base respectively, with 9 bases between them. The CDR3 contains 14 residues. In germline, CDR1 is KGHDR, CDR2 SFDVKD. CDR3 protein: CATSGAERTDTQYF. The CDR3, as DNA: TGTGCCACCAGTGGAGCGGAACGCACAGATACGCAGTATTTT.